This TCR beta chain appears in the sequencing data of a study of shared clonotypes between healthy human individuals. The study ran the assay at deep level. Using immunoSEQ multiplex PCR, the repertoire was profiled, and TCRdb retains in-frame clones only, with some absent. The table has about 490,000 clones, 79% seen once. V shed 5 bases and J shed 6 bases, with 9 bases lying between them. The CDR3 consists of 12 residues. In germline, CDR1 is SEHNR, CDR2 FQNEAQ (reference sequence). The chain carries TRBV7-9 and TRBJ2-3, with D maybe TRBD1 (6 bases). The receptor was isolated from a middle-aged woman in good health. Some clones in this sample may be carry-over from other donors' samples. The sample was PBMCs. CDR3 DNA sequence: TGTGCCAGCAGCCAACAGGGTGATACGCAGTATTTT. Residues: CASSQQGDTQYF.